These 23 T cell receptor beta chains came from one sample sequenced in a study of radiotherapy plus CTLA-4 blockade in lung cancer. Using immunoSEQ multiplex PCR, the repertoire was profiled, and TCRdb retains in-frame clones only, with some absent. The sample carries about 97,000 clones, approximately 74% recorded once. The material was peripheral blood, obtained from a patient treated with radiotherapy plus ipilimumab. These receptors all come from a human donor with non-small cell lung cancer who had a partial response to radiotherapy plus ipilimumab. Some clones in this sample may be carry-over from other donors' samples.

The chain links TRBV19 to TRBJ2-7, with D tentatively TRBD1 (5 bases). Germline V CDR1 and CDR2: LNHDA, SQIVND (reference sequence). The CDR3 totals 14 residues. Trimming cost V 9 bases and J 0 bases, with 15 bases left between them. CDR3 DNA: TGTGCCAGCAGACCCCGACAGTTCTCCTACGAGCAGTACTTC. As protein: CASRPRQFSYEQYF.

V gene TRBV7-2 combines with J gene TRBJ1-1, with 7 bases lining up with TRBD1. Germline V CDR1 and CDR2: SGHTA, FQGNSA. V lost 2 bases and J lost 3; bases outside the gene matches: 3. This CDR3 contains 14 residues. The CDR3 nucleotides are TGTGCCAGCAGCTTAAACAGGGGAGACACTGAAGCTTTCTTT. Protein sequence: CASSLNRGDTEAFF.

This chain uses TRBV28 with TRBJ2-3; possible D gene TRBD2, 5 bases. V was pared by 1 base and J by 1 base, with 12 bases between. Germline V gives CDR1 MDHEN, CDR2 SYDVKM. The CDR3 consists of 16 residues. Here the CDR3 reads CASSLLGLARTDTQYF. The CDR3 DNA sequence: TGTGCCAGCAGTTTATTAGGCCTAGCACGCACAGATACGCAGTATTTT.

The CDR3 is CASSLATGPQYF. The DNA of the CDR3 is TGTGCCAGCAGCTTGGCCACAGGTCCCCAGTACTTC. This chain links TRBV5-6 with TRBJ2-5; the D gene is possibly TRBD1 (5 bases). This CDR3 comprises 12 residues. Germline CDR1 SGHDT, CDR2 YYEEEE. The ends were cut back, 0 bases at V and 9 bases at J, with 9 bases in the middle.

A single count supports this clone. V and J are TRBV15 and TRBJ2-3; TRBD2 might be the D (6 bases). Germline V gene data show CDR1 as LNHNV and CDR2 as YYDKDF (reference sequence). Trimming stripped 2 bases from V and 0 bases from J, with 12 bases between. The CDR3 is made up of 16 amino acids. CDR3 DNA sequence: TGTGCCACCAGCAGAATTAGCGGCACTAGCACAGATACGCAGTATTTT. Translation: CATSRISGTSTDTQYF.

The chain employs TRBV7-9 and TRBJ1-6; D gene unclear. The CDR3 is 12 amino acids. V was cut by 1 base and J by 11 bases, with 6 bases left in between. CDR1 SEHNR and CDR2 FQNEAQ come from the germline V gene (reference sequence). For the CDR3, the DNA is TGTGCCAGCAGCTTAGAAACTCCACCCCTCCACTTT. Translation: CASSLETPPLHF.

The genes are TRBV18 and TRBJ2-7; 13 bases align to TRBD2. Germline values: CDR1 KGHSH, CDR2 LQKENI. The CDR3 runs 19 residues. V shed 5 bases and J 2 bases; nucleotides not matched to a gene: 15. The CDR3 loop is CASSLGLAGSGGGAYEQYF. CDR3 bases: TGTGCCAGCTCATTGGGACTAGCGGGAAGTGGAGGAGGTGCCTACGAGCAGTACTTC.

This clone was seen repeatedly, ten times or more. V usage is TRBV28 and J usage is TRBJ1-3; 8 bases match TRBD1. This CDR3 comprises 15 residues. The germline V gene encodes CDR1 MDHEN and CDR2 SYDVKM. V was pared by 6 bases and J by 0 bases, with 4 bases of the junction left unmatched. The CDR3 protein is CASSGQGSSGNTIYF. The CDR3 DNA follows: TGTGCCAGCAGCGGACAGGGTTCCTCTGGAAACACCATATATTTT.

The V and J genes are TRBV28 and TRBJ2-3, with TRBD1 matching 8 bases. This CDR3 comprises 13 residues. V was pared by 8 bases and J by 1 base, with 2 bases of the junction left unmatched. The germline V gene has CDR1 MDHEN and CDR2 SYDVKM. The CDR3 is CASRGQGTDTQYF. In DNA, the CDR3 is TGTGCCAGCCGGGGACAGGGCACAGATACGCAGTATTTT.

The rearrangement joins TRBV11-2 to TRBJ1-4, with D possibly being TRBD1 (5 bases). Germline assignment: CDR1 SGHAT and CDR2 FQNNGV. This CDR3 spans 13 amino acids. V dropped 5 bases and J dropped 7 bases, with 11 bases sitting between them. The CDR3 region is CASSLQGGEKLFF. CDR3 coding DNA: TGTGCCAGCAGCCTTCAGGGAGGTGAAAAACTGTTTTTT.

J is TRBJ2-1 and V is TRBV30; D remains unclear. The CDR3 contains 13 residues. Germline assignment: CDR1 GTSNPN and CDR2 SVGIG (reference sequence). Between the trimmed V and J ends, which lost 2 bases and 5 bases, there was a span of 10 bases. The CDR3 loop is CAWSRGIDNEQFF. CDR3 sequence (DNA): TGTGCCTGGAGTCGCGGCATAGACAATGAGCAGTTCTTC.

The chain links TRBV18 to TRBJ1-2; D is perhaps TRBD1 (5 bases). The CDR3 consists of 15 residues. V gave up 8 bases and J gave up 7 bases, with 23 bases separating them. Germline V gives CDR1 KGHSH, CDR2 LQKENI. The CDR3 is CASTSPTGENLGYTF. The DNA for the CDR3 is TGTGCCAGCACGTCACCGACGGGGGAGAATCTTGGCTACACCTTC.

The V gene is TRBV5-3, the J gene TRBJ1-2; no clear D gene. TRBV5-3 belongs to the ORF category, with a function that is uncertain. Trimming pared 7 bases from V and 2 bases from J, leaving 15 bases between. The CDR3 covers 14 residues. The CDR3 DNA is TGTGCCAGACCGTTTGCTGGAGCGAACTATGGCTACACCTTC. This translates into CARPFAGANYGYTF.

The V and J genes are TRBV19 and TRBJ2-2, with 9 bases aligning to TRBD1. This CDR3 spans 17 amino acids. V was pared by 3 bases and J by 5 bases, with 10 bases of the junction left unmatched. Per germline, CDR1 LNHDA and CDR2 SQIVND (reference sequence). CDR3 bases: TGTGCCAGTAGTATCTTTCCTTTGGACAGGGGTACCGGGGAGCTGTTTTTT. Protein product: CASSIFPLDRGTGELFF.

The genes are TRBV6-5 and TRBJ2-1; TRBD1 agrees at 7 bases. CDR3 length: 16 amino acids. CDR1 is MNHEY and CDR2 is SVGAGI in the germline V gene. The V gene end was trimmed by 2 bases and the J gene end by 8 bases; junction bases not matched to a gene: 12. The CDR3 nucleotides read TGTGCCAGCAGTTACGATCGAGCCAGGGGGTGGGATGAGCAGTTCTTC. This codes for CASSYDRARGWDEQFF.

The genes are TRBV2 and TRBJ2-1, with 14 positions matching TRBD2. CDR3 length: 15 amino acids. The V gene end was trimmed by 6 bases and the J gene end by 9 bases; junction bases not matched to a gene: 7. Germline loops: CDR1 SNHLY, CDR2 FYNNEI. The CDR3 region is CASRRLAGGPGEQFF. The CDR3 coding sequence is TGTGCCAGCAGGAGACTAGCGGGGGGGCCTGGTGAGCAGTTCTTC.

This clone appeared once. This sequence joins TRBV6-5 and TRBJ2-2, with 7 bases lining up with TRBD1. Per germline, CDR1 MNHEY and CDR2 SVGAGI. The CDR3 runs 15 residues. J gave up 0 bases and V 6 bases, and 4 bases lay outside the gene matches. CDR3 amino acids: CASRRQGTNTGELFF. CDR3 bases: TGTGCCAGCAGGCGACAGGGCACGAACACCGGGGAGCTGTTTTTT.

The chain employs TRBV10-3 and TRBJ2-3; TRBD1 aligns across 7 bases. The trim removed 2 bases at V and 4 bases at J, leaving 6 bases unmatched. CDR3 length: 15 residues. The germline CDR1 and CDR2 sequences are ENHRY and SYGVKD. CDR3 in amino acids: CAISEVAGGADTQYF. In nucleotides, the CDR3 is TGTGCCATCAGTGAGGTTGCAGGGGGAGCAGATACGCAGTATTTT.

The CDR3 region is CASLLLGLRGGELFF. The DNA of the CDR3 is TGTGCCAGCCTCTTGCTAGGCCTTAGGGGCGGGGAGCTGTTTTTT. The chain joins TRBV28 to TRBJ2-2, with D possibly matching TRBD1 (5 bases). Trimming removed 8 bases at V and 7 bases at J, with 20 bases between. Germline CDR1 is MDHEN and CDR2 is SYDVKM. The CDR3 runs to 15 residues. The full variable domain, with the rest looked up from reference TRBV28 and TRBJ2-2, is DVKVTQSSRYLVKRTGEKVFLECVQDMDHENMFWYRQDPGLGLRLIYFSYDVKMKEKGDIPEGYSVSREKKERFSLILESASTNQTSMYLCASLLLGLRGGELFFGEGSRLTVL.

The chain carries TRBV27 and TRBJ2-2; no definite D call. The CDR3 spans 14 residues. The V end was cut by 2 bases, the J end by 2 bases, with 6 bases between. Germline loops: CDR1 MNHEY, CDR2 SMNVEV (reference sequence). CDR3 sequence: CASSLQANTGELFF. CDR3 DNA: TGTGCCAGCAGTTTACAGGCCAACACCGGGGAGCTGTTTTTT.

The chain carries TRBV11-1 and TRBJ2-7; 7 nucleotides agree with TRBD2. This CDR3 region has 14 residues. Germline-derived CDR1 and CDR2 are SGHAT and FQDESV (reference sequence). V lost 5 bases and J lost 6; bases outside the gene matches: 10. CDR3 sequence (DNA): TGTGCCAGCAGCGCCTCACTAGCGTCAGGCGAGCAGTACTTC. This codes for CASSASLASGEQYF. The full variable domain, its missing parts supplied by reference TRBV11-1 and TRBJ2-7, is EAEVAQSPRYKITEKSQAVAFWCDPISGHATLYWYRQILGQGPELLVQFQDESVVDDSQLPKDRFSAERLKGVDSTLKIQPAELGDSAMYLCASSASLASGEQYFGPGTRLTVT.

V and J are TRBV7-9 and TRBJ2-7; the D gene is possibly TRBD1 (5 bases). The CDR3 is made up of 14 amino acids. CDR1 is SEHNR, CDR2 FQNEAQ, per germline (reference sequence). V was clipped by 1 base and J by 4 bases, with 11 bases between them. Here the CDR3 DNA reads TGTGCCAGCAGCTTAGAGGGGATTGAATACGAGCAGTACTTC. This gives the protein CASSLEGIEYEQYF.

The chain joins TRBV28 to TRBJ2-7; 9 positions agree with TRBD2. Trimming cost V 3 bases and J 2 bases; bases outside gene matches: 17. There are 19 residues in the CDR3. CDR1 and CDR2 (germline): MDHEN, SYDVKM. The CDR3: CASSFPLQGRTSVAYEQYF. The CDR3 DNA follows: TGTGCCAGCAGTTTTCCCCTACAGGGAAGGACTAGCGTTGCCTACGAGCAGTACTTC. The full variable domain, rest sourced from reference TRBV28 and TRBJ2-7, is DVKVTQSSRYLVKRTGEKVFLECVQDMDHENMFWYRQDPGLGLRLIYFSYDVKMKEKGDIPEGYSVSREKKERFSLILESASTNQTSMYLCASSFPLQGRTSVAYEQYFGPGTRLTVT.